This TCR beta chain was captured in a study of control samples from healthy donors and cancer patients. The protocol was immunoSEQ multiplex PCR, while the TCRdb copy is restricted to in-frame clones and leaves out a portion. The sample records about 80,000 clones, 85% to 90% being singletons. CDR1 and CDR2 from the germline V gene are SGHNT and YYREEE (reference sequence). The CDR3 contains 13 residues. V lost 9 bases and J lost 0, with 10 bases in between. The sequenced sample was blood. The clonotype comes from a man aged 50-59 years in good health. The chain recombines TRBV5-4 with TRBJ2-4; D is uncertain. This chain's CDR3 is CANTDLAKNIQYF. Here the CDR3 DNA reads TGTGCCAATACGGACCTAGCCAAAAACATTCAGTACTTC.